Each of the 20 T cell receptor beta chains below was sequenced from the same sample in a study of T cells in women clearing cervical HPV infection. Generated by immunoSEQ multiplex PCR, the TCRdb table keeps only in-frame clones and is missing some. This repertoire includes roughly 35,000 clones. Sequenced material: blood buffy coat. The receptors shown here come from a woman between 18 and 75 years old with a cervical HPV16 infection that either progressed to CIN3+ or cleared (not recorded which).

About this clone itself: The read terminates 3 residues ahead of where the CDR3 ends, so the germline J gene completes it. The genes are TRBV28 and TRBJ2-7, with D possibly being TRBD1 (5 bases). The CDR3 consists of 14 residues. CDR1 and CDR2 (germline): MDHEN, SYDVKM. V gave up 5 bases and J gave up 4 bases, with 15 bases separating them. The CDR3 loop is CASSGMERGYEQYF. CDR3 DNA (partial): TGTGCCAGCAGTGGCATGGAAAGGGGTTACGAG.

Details on this clone: Sequencing ends 3 residues short of the CDR3 end; the germline J gene provides the rest. The J gene is TRBJ2-5, the V gene TRBV19; a weak D match, TRBD1 (6 bases). Germline CDR1 and CDR2: LNHDA and SQIVND (reference sequence). The CDR3 has 13 amino acids. V was trimmed by 5 bases and J by 2 bases, leaving 9 bases between them. Incomplete CDR3 DNA: TGTGCCAGTAGTGGGGGCAGTCAAGAGACC. It encodes CASSGGSQET. The whole CDR3 protein reads CASSGGSQETQYF.

Notes on this clone: The CDR3 end lies 3 residues beyond the end of the read and is filled in from the germline J gene. The chain carries TRBV5-1 and TRBJ2-5, with 8 positions matching TRBD2. The trim removed 6 bases at V and 5 bases at J, leaving 9 bases unmatched. The CDR3 is 14 residues long. The germline gives CDR1 SGHRS, CDR2 YFSETQ. The CDR3 bases that were read are TGCGCCAGCAACCAGGGACTAGTAATGGAGACC. This sequence encodes CASNQGLVMET. The full CDR3 reads CASNQGLVMETQYF. Looking up the rest from reference TRBV5-1 and TRBJ2-5 gives the full variable domain: KAGVTQTPRYLIKTRGQQVTLSCSPISGHRSVSWYQQTPGQGLQFLFEYFSETQRNKGNFPGRFSGRQFSNSRSEMNVSTLELGDSALYLCASNQGLVMETQYFGPGTRLLVL.

Details on this clone: With the read ending 3 residues before the CDR3 end, the germline J gene is used to fill in that end. V usage is TRBV7-9 and J usage is TRBJ2-7; D remains unclear. V was pared by 5 bases and J by 3 bases, with 17 bases between. Germline lookup yields CDR1 SEHNR and CDR2 FQNEAQ (reference sequence). The CDR3 is 15 amino acids. CDR3 region: CASSPLGQASYEQYF. The covered CDR3 bases are TGTGCCAGCAGCCCACTTGGTCAGGCCAGCTACGAG.

A remark on this clone: Read coverage stops 3 residues before the CDR3 terminus; the germline J gene supplies the remainder. The V and J genes are TRBV5-6 and TRBJ2-5; D call uncertain. CDR3 size: 14 residues. V lost 7 bases and J lost 2, with 15 bases in between. Germline V gene data show CDR1 as SGHDT and CDR2 as YYEEEE. Incomplete CDR3 DNA: TGTGCCAGCCGCAGCTTGTCGGGTCAAGAGACC. The encoded protein is CASRSLSGQET. From start to end, the CDR3 is CASRSLSGQETQYF.

To note about this clone: The sequence runs out 3 residues before the end of the CDR3; the remainder is reconstructed from the germline J gene. The chain links TRBV5-4 to TRBJ1-1, with TRBD1 identical over 10 bases. V dropped 7 bases and J dropped 3; count of bases not matched to a gene: 9. Per the germline V gene, CDR1 is SGHNT and CDR2 is YYREEE (reference sequence). The CDR3 contains 15 residues. The part of the CDR3 DNA that was read is TGTGCCAGCTACAATACCGGGACAGGGGACACTGAA. Its translation is CASYNTGTGDTE. The whole CDR3 protein is CASYNTGTGDTEAFF.

About this clone: Sequencing ends 3 residues short of the CDR3 end; the germline J gene provides the rest. V gene TRBV20-1 combines with J gene TRBJ2-7, with D perhaps matching TRBD2 (6 bases). Trimming stripped 3 bases from V and 0 bases from J, with 9 bases between. There are 13 residues in the CDR3. Germline V gene data show CDR1 as DFQATT and CDR2 as SNEGSKA (reference sequence). Here the CDR3 reads CSASRRASYEQYF. The CDR3 bases that were read are TGCAGTGCTAGTAGGAGGGCCTCCTACGAG.

Points on this clone: The CDR3 is cut off 3 residues early in the read; its end comes from the germline J gene. V usage is TRBV19 and J usage is TRBJ1-4, with TRBD1 identical over 7 bases. This CDR3 spans 16 amino acids. Germline V gives CDR1 LNHDA, CDR2 SQIVND (reference sequence). CDR3 DNA, as far as it was read: TGTGCCAGTAGCGGCGGGACAGCTGCACATAATTCACCA. It translates to CASSGGTAAHNSP. The full CDR3 protein is CASSGGTAAHNSPLFF.

Incomplete CDR3 DNA: TGTGCCAGCAGGAGGGTCGGCACAGATACG. This encodes CASRRVGTDT. The CDR3 in its entirety is CASRRVGTDTQYF. V is TRBV2 and J is TRBJ2-3, with a possible D match to TRBD2 (5 bases). Read coverage stops 3 residues before the CDR3 terminus; the germline J gene supplies the remainder. This CDR3 region has 13 residues. The V gene's germline CDR1 is SNHLY and CDR2 FYNNEI. V shed 6 bases and J shed 1 base, with 8 bases lying between them.

Comment on this clone: The read terminates 3 residues ahead of where the CDR3 ends, so the germline J gene completes it. J is TRBJ1-1 and V is TRBV7-9, with unresolved D. Germline CDR1 and CDR2: SEHNR and FQNEAQ (reference sequence). The CDR3 sequence is 15 residues long. V was trimmed by 1 base and J by 0 bases, leaving 9 bases between them. The CDR3 sequence is CASSLDQSMNTEAFF. Incomplete CDR3 DNA: TGTGCCAGCAGCTTAGACCAGAGTATGAACACTGAA.

A remark on this clone: The DNA ends 3 residues before the CDR3 does, and the rest of the CDR3 is filled in from the germline J gene. This specimen includes other DNA sequences encoding the same CDR3. This chain uses TRBV5-6 with TRBJ1-4; TRBD1 matches at 9 bases. Germline V lookup: CDR1 SGHDT, CDR2 YYEEEE. The CDR3 is 15 amino acids. The V and J ends lost 0 bases and 7 bases, in that order; junction bases with no gene match: 4. The CDR3 sequence: CASSLGDRVGEKLFF. The covered CDR3 bases are TGTGCCAGCAGCTTGGGGGACAGGGTCGGTGAAAAA. Using reference TRBV5-6 and TRBJ1-4 for the parts outside the CDR3, the full variable domain is DAGVTQSPTHLIKTRGQQVTLRCSPKSGHDTVSWYQQALGQGPQFIFQYYEEEERQRGNFPDRFSGHQFPNYSSELNVNALLLGDSALYLCASSLGDRVGEKLFFGSGTQLSVL.

Notes on this clone: The read halts 3 residues ahead of the CDR3 end, with the missing end drawn from the germline J gene. The chain has TRBV20-1 and TRBJ1-6, with 7 bases fitting TRBD1. CDR3 length: 14 amino acids. Germline CDR1 DFQATT, CDR2 SNEGSKA (reference sequence). Unmatched junction bases numbered 9, after V lost 6 bases and J lost 7 bases. CDR3 protein: CSAHTGTANSPLHF. Partial CDR3 DNA: TGCAGTGCGCATACCGGGACAGCGAATTCACCC.

Notes on this clone: Read coverage stops 3 residues before the CDR3 terminus; the germline J gene supplies the remainder. V and J are TRBV2 and TRBJ2-3; possible D gene TRBD1, 6 bases. Germline V gene data show CDR1 as SNHLY and CDR2 as FYNNEI. The length of the CDR3 is 16 residues. CDR3 bases read: TGTGCCAGCAGTGAGATGAGTGGGAACAGGGCGCGGACG. It encodes CASSEMSGNRART. In full, the CDR3 is CASSEMSGNRARTQYF.

On this clone itself: The CDR3 is cut off 3 residues early in the read; its end comes from the germline J gene. The V call is TRBV20-1, the J call TRBJ1-3; 7 bases agree with TRBD1. Unmatched junction bases numbered 4, after V lost 4 bases and J lost 1 base. The CDR3 spans 14 residues. Looked up from germline, CDR1 is DFQATT and CDR2 is SNEGSKA (reference sequence). The CDR3 sequence is CSATGQESGNTIYF. CDR3 DNA, as far as it was read: TGCAGTGCTACCGGACAGGAGTCTGGAAACACC.

As to this clone: The read ends 3 residues early relative to the CDR3; the germline J gene fills the gap. This rearrangement joins TRBV5-1 to TRBJ2-7, with D perhaps matching TRBD2 (6 bases). The CDR3 extends over 16 amino acids. Germline V lookup: CDR1 SGHRS, CDR2 YFSETQ. Trimming took 0 bases from V and 3 from J, leaving 16 bases between them. CDR3 DNA, as far as it was read: TGCGCCAGCAGCTTGGGGTGGAGCCGGGGGAACTACGAG. Its translation: CASSLGWSRGNYE. The whole CDR3 protein reads CASSLGWSRGNYEQYF.

A note on this clone: The read is 3 residues too short to cover the CDR3 end, so that end is filled in from the germline J gene. The chain is built from TRBV20-1 and TRBJ1-2; 11 bases agree with TRBD1. The CDR3 covers 16 residues. Looked up from germline, CDR1 is DFQATT and CDR2 is SNEGSKA (reference sequence). With V trimmed by 5 bases and J by 2 bases, 10 bases remained unmatched. The CDR3 DNA, read in part, is TGCAGTGCTCGAACCGGACAGGGGGCAACGAACTATGGC. It translates to CSARTGQGATNYG. The entire CDR3 is CSARTGQGATNYGYTF.

The CDR3 here is CATRTGDGYTF. CDR3 DNA, as far as it was read: TGTGCCACCCGGACAGGGGATGGC. The V call is TRBV28, the J call TRBJ1-2, with 9 bases matching TRBD1. The CDR3 extends 3 residues past the end of the read, so its final part is completed from the germline J gene. Trimming took 10 bases from V and 6 from J; bases not matched to a gene: 3. Germline CDR1 and CDR2: MDHEN and SYDVKM. This CDR3 is built from 11 residues.

As concerns this clone: The read stops 3 residues short of the end of the CDR3; the missing end is completed from the germline J gene. The chain links TRBV28 to TRBJ2-5, with D tentatively TRBD1 or TRBD2 (5 bases each). The CDR3 covers 16 residues. CDR1 and CDR2 from the germline V gene are MDHEN and SYDVKM. V was cut by 4 bases and J by 5 bases, with 20 bases left in between. This chain's CDR3 is CASSYLIGAEGETQYF. Incomplete CDR3 DNA: TGTGCCAGCAGTTATCTTATTGGGGCAGAGGGGGAGACC.

Notes on this clone: The read gets to within 3 residues of the CDR3 end, and the germline J gene fills in the rest. This chain links TRBV19 with TRBJ1-4; D ambiguous. From germline, CDR1 is LNHDA and CDR2 SQIVND (reference sequence). V lost 6 bases to trimming and J lost 8 bases, with 22 bases between them. This CDR3 comprises 16 residues. The CDR3 reads CASRKHQYGQEEKLFF. The sequenced part of the CDR3 DNA is TGTGCCAGTAGGAAGCATCAGTATGGGCAGGAGGAAAAA.

Concerning this clone: Read coverage stops 3 residues before the CDR3 terminus; the germline J gene supplies the remainder. V usage is TRBV19 and J usage is TRBJ1-2, with no clear D. Germline lookup yields CDR1 LNHDA and CDR2 SQIVND (reference sequence). The CDR3 totals 14 residues. CDR3 DNA, as far as it was read: TGTGCCAGTAGCACTCGATCTGGCACAGATACC. Protein: CASSTRSGTDT. The whole CDR3 is CASSTRSGTDTYTF. Full variable domain (missing parts from reference TRBV19 and TRBJ1-2): DGGITQSPKYLFRKEGQNVTLSCEQNLNHDAMYWYRQDPGQGLRLIYYSQIVNDFQKGDIAEGYSVSREKKESFPLTVTSAQKNPTAFYLCASSTRSGTDTYTFGSGTRLTVV.